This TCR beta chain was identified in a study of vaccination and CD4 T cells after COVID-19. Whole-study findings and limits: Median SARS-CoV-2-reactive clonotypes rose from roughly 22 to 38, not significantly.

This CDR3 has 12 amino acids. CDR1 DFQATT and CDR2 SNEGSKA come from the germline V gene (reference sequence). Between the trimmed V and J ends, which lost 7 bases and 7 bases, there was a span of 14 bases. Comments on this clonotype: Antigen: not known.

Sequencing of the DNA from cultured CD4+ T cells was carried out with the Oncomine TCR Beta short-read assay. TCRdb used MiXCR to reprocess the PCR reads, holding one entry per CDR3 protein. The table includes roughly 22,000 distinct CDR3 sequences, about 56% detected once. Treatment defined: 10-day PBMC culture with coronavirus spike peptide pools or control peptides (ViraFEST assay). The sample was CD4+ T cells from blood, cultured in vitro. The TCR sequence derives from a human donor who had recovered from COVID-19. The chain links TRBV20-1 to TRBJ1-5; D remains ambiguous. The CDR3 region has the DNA TGCAGTGTAGGGCGAGAACTCCAGCCCCAGCATTTT. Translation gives CSVGRELQPQHF.